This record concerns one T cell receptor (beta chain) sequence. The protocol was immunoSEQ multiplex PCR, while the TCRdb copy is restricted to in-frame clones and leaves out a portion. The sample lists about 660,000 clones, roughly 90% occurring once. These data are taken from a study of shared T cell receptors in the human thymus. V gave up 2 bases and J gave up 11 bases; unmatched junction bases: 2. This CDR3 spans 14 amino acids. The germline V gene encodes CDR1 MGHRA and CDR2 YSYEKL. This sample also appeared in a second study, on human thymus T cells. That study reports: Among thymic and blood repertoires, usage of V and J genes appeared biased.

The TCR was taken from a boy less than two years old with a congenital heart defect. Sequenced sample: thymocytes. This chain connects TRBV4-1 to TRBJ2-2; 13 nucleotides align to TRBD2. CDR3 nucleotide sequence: TGCGCCAGCAGCCAAACTAGCGGGAGGGCCGAGCTGTTTTTT. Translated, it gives CASSQTSGRAELFF.